The T cell receptor (beta chain) under discussion was sequenced for a study of early T cells in non-severe SARS-CoV-2 infection. Study information: Unsorted whole-blood RNA was sequenced in bulk, leaving chains unpaired. Study-wide points: Anti-spike CD8 specificities were favored by VDJdb matching, whose results missed private and CD4 specificities.

This CDR3 is built from 13 residues. Losses at the gene ends were 6 bases for V and 7 bases for J; bases not matched to a gene: 5. Germline V gives CDR1 MNHEY, CDR2 SMNVEV (reference sequence). This clonotype was found many times. Its antigen is undetermined. Unique molecular identifiers (one per individual cDNA molecule) were attached. A single record per CDR3 protein comes from TCRdb applying MiXCR to the 5' RACE reads. The profile shows about 67,000 distinct CDR3 sequences, 11% of them singletons. The receptor's source is an adult who was a healthcare worker with PCR-confirmed SARS-CoV-2 infection or an uninfected control (not recorded which). This chain links TRBV27 with TRBJ1-1; 10 nucleotides match TRBD1. The specimen was whole blood. CDR3 nucleotide sequence: TGTGCCAGCAGACCGGGACAGGGGATTGAAGCTTTCTTT. It codes for CASRPGQGIEAFF.